The 2 T cell receptor beta chains listed next were all sequenced from one sample in a study of regulatory T cells in long-lasting Graves disease. Stated time point: newly diagnosed GD, antithyroid drugs for less than 3 months. Extracted PBMC RNA gave rise to the TCR library. Building the TCR beta libraries relied on iRepertoire HTBI primers, and CDR3 regions underwent Arm-PCR. TCRdb re-called the multiplex PCR reads through MiXCR, storing one row per CDR3 protein. The data hold more than 300,000 distinct CDR3 sequences, with roughly 15% observed a single time. The sample consisted of peripheral blood mononuclear cells (PBMCs), taken at new diagnosis, from a patient treated with antithyroid drugs. These receptors were taken from a female donor with Graves disease.

This clonotype has ten or more counts. The chain carries TRBV12-5 and TRBJ1-1; unclear D gene. CDR1 is LGHNT, CDR2 FRNRAP, per germline. This CDR3 has 12 residues. Trimming cost V 7 bases and J 0 bases, with 6 bases left between them. As DNA, the CDR3 is TGTGCTAGTGTTGACCTGAACACTGAAGCTTTCTTT. Amino acids: CASVDLNTEAFF.

This clonotype was seen repeatedly, ten times or more. This chain links TRBV28 with TRBJ2-2; TRBD1 matches at 8 bases. From germline, CDR1 is MDHEN and CDR2 SYDVKM. With V trimmed by 7 bases and J by 7 bases, 5 bases remained unmatched. CDR3 size: 13 residues. CDR3 amino acids: CASINRGFGELFF. DNA for the CDR3: TGTGCCAGCATCAACAGGGGGTTCGGGGAGCTGTTTTTT. The entire variable domain, with the rest obtained from reference TRBV28 and TRBJ2-2, is as follows: DVKVTQSSRYLVKRTGEKVFLECVQDMDHENMFWYRQDPGLGLRLIYFSYDVKMKEKGDIPEGYSVSREKKERFSLILESASTNQTSMYLCASINRGFGELFFGEGSRLTVL.